This passage covers 2 T cell receptor beta chains from one sample sequenced in a study of T cells in Graves' hyperthyroidism and ophthalmopathy. There were TCR beta CDR3 regions amplified from RNA transcripts. First-round RT-PCR of the TCR CDR3 relied on the HTBI primer set. TCRdb re-derived calls from the multiplex PCR reads in MiXCR, one entry per CDR3 protein. Of roughly 380,000 distinct CDR3 sequences in the sample, about 13% were seen once. Specimen: blood. The receptors originated from a young woman with Graves' hyperthyroidism.

The genes are TRBV6-2 or TRBV6-3 and TRBJ2-5; the D is unclear. CDR1 and CDR2 from the germline V gene are MNHEY and SVGEGT. This CDR3 spans 13 amino acids. V lost 6 bases and J lost 0, with 8 bases in between. CDR3 nucleotides: TGTGCCAGCAGGTCAGCGTACCAAGAGACCCAGTACTTC. Amino acid sequence: CASRSAYQETQYF.

This clonotype has just a few counts. V gene TRBV27 combines with J gene TRBJ1-2; 9 bases agree with TRBD1. The junction had 12 bases not matched to a gene; V was cut back by 2 bases and J by 8 bases. The CDR3 extends over 16 amino acids. CDR1 is MNHEY, CDR2 SMNVEV, per germline (reference sequence). Here the CDR3 reads CASSLRRTGGWEGYTF. The CDR3 DNA reads as TGTGCCAGCAGTTTAAGGCGTACAGGGGGCTGGGAAGGCTACACCTTC.